One T cell receptor (beta chain) is described in this entry. TCRdb independently ran MiXCR on the RT-PCR reads; one entry per CDR3 protein. The sample lists approximately 720,000 distinct CDR3 sequences, about 14% seen once, with 3.6% in the top ten. Input material: memory CD4+ T cells from blood. This clonotype originated in a female donor in good health, serving as a healthy control.

The CDR3 DNA is TGCGCCAGCAGCTTGACGGCAGGGACCCCTGAAGCTTTCTTT. Translating gives CASSLTAGTPEAFF. This chain joins TRBV5-1 and TRBJ1-1; tentative D call: TRBD1 (5 bases). This CDR3 is 14 amino acids long. CDR1 is SGHRS, CDR2 YFSETQ, per germline. Trimming cost V 1 base and J 6 bases, with 13 bases left between them.